These 20 T cell receptor beta chains were sequenced from one sample in a study of technical replicates of blood from several donors. TCRdb's table, derived via immunoSEQ multiplex PCR, lists solely in-frame clones and lacks some. The sample consists of over 90,000 clones, 95% of them appearing once. The sequenced sample consisted of T cells isolated from PBMCs. The source is a human donor in good health.

The chain's CDR3 is CASREPGGVGANVLTF. The CDR3 DNA reads TGCGCCAGCAGGGAACCCGGAGGTGTTGGGGCCAACGTCCTGACTTTC. J is TRBJ2-6 and V is TRBV4-1; possible D gene TRBD2, 5 bases. The CDR3 length is 16 residues. Germline CDR1 and CDR2: MGHRA and YSYEKL. V was trimmed by 6 bases and J by 3 bases, leaving 15 bases between them.

This chain uses TRBV5-1 with TRBJ2-5; possibly TRBD2 for D (5 bases). This CDR3 is built from 13 residues. The germline V gene has CDR1 SGHRS and CDR2 YFSETQ. The V gene lost 0 bases and the J gene lost 5 bases, with 8 bases spanning the gap. The CDR3 protein is CASSLGQRETQYF. The DNA for the CDR3 is TGCGCCAGCAGCTTGGGGCAGCGGGAGACCCAGTACTTC.

This chain joins TRBV6-1 and TRBJ2-1, with a tentative D call TRBD2 (6 bases). Deletions cut 8 bases from V and 10 bases from J, with 15 bases between. Germline CDR1 MNHNS, CDR2 SASEGT. The CDR3 is 12 residues long. CDR3: CASWGLEGEQFF. In nucleotides, the CDR3 is TGTGCCAGCTGGGGTTTGGAGGGAGAGCAGTTCTTC.

A few counts support this clone. The chain joins TRBV28 to TRBJ1-1; D gene unclear. Germline-derived CDR1 and CDR2 are MDHEN and SYDVKM. The CDR3 has 11 residues. With 8 bases removed from V and 7 bases from J, the gap between germline ends came to 11 bases. The CDR3 DNA follows: TGTGCCAGCCTAACCCGGGGTGAAGCTTTCTTT. Its translation is CASLTRGEAFF.

This chain joins TRBV5-1 and TRBJ2-7, with D unresolved. This CDR3 region has 12 residues. The germline V gene encodes CDR1 SGHRS and CDR2 YFSETQ. The V gene lost 2 bases and the J gene lost 3 bases, with 6 bases spanning the gap. CDR3 region: CASSFGGYEQYF. The CDR3 DNA is TGCGCCAGCAGCTTCGGCGGCTACGAGCAGTACTTC. Supplemented by reference TRBV5-1 and TRBJ2-7, the full variable domain reads KAGVTQTPRYLIKTRGQQVTLSCSPISGHRSVSWYQQTPGQGLQFLFEYFSETQRNKGNFPGRFSGRQFSNSRSEMNVSTLELGDSALYLCASSFGGYEQYFGPGTRLTVT.

V and J are TRBV5-6 and TRBJ1-2; 9 bases map to TRBD1. The CDR3 length is 15 residues. The V gene end was trimmed by 1 base and the J gene end by 8 bases; junction bases not matched to a gene: 9. Germline CDR1 SGHDT, CDR2 YYEEEE. In DNA form, the CDR3 reads TGTGCCAGCAGCTTGCTTACAGGGGGCTCGATCGGCTACACCTTC. Encoded protein: CASSLLTGGSIGYTF.

The V and J genes are TRBV18 and TRBJ1-2, with unresolved D. The CDR3 has 14 amino acids. Germline CDR1 reads KGHSH; CDR2 reads LQKENI. Trimming cost V 2 bases and J 4 bases, with 11 bases left between them. The CDR3, as DNA: TGTGCCAGCTCACCAGGGGAGGTGTTCTATGGCTACACCTTC. Translating it yields CASSPGEVFYGYTF. Full variable domain (remainder filled in from reference TRBV18 and TRBJ1-2): NAGVMQNPRHLVRRRGQEARLRCSPMKGHSHVYWYRQLPEEGLKFMVYLQKENIIDESGMPKERFSAEFPKEGPSILRIQQVVRGDSAAYFCASSPGEVFYGYTFGSGTRLTVV.

The table lists this clone with a count of one. CDR3 loop: CATSLERVSNQPQHF. CDR3 sequence (DNA): TGTGCCACCAGCCTAGAGAGGGTGTCCAATCAGCCCCAGCATTTT. V gene TRBV15 combines with J gene TRBJ1-5; D is unresolved. The V gene lost 5 bases and the J gene lost 3 bases, with 14 bases spanning the gap. The CDR3 runs to 15 residues. Germline CDR1 reads LNHNV; CDR2 reads YYDKDF (reference sequence).

This sequence joins TRBV7-9 and TRBJ2-1, with TRBD2 as a possible D gene (7 bases). Trimming took off 5 bases at V and 0 bases at J, with 23 bases between the two ends. Germline assignment: CDR1 SEHNR and CDR2 FQNEAQ (reference sequence). The CDR3 has 19 residues. The CDR3 DNA reads TGTGCCAGCAGCCCTAGACTCGGGGGGCTACAATCCTCCTACAATGAGCAGTTCTTC. Translated, it gives CASSPRLGGLQSSYNEQFF.

This chain links TRBV7-9 with TRBJ1-1; D call uncertain. Germline V gene lookup returns CDR1 SEHNR and CDR2 FQNEAQ (reference sequence). CDR3 length equals 13 residues. V lost 5 bases to trimming and J lost 1 base, with 8 bases between them. The CDR3 spells CASSPTGNTEAFF. In DNA form, the CDR3 reads TGTGCCAGCAGCCCCACGGGGAACACTGAAGCTTTCTTT.

The CDR3 coding sequence is TGTGCCAGCAGGGCCCCACAGGGGGCGCGCGGGACAGATACGCAGTATTTT. Amino acids: CASRAPQGARGTDTQYF. The chain is built from TRBV2 and TRBJ2-3, with TRBD1 matching 9 bases. The CDR3 is 17 residues long. Germline V gives CDR1 SNHLY, CDR2 FYNNEI. J was trimmed by 3 bases and V by 6 bases; bases with no gene match: 13.

This chain uses TRBV28 with TRBJ2-3; maybe TRBD1 (6 bases). Trimming removed 8 bases from V and 1 base from J, with 16 bases in between. The germline gives CDR1 MDHEN, CDR2 SYDVKM. This CDR3 contains 15 residues. The CDR3 loop is CASGRGGEGTDTQYF. CDR3 DNA: TGTGCCAGCGGCCGAGGGGGAGAGGGCACAGATACGCAGTATTTT.

The chain couples TRBV13 to TRBJ2-1; D is perhaps TRBD1 (5 bases). Germline V CDR1 and CDR2: PRHDT, FYEKMQ (reference sequence). Trimming took off 2 bases at V and 2 bases at J, with 10 bases between the two ends. The CDR3 length is 15 residues. CDR3 region: CASSLRTTPYNEQFF. In DNA form, the CDR3 reads TGTGCCAGCAGCTTAAGGACAACCCCCTACAATGAGCAGTTCTTC.

J is TRBJ1-1 and V is TRBV7-8; possible D gene TRBD1, 5 bases. Deletions cut 4 bases from V and 0 bases from J, with 12 bases between. CDR1 and CDR2 (germline): SGHVS, FQNEAQ. CDR3 size: 15 residues. This chain's CDR3 is CASSSHGGMNTEAFF. CDR3 sequence (DNA): TGTGCCAGCAGCTCCCATGGGGGGATGAACACTGAAGCTTTCTTT.

This clone was counted a single time. The chain uses TRBV6-4 and TRBJ2-4; a possible D gene is TRBD2 (5 bases). The germline V gene has CDR1 MRHNA and CDR2 SNTAGT. The CDR3 sequence is 14 residues long. Trimming stripped 6 bases from V and 0 bases from J, with 9 bases between. The CDR3: CASSDGLAKNIQYF. DNA of the CDR3: TGTGCCAGCAGCGACGGACTAGCCAAAAACATTCAGTACTTC.

V is TRBV11-2 and J is TRBJ2-3; D ambiguous. The CDR3 has 16 amino acids. The germline V and J ends were trimmed by 1 base and 10 bases, with 21 bases remaining between them. Germline CDR1 and CDR2: SGHAT and FQNNGV. CDR3 bases: TGTGCCAGCAGCTTAGGGGTCGGTGGAGCTCTCGCCCCGCAGTATTTT. Encoded protein: CASSLGVGGALAPQYF.

V is TRBV18 and J is TRBJ2-7; D not certain. There are 12 residues in the CDR3. Germline assignment: CDR1 KGHSH and CDR2 LQKENI. Trimming shortened V by 3 bases and J by 4 bases, and 7 bases separated the two germline ends. The CDR3 spells CASSPAPYEQYF. The CDR3 DNA follows: TGTGCCAGCTCACCGGCACCATACGAGCAGTACTTC.

The chain couples TRBV4-1 to TRBJ1-2, with 8 bases that match TRBD1. The CDR3 sequence is 15 residues long. Germline V gene lookup returns CDR1 MGHRA and CDR2 YSYEKL. Germline trimming cut 6 bases from V and 5 bases from J; bases unmatched to any gene: 11. The CDR3 DNA sequence: TGCGCCAGCAGGCATATTCCGGGACAGGAATATGGCTACACCTTC. It translates to CASRHIPGQEYGYTF.

V and J are TRBV11-2 and TRBJ2-2; 8 positions match TRBD2. Germline V CDR1 and CDR2: SGHAT, FQNNGV. CDR3 size: 16 residues. The V and J ends lost 5 bases and 14 bases, in that order; junction bases with no gene match: 19. DNA for the CDR3: TGTGCCAGCAGCCCCCACTCCAAGGGCGGGGGGCTGGAACTGTTTTTT. Translated: CASSPHSKGGGLELFF.

This chain connects TRBV11-2 to TRBJ2-5; the D is unclear. CDR1 and CDR2 (germline): SGHAT, FQNNGV. The CDR3 has 14 amino acids. V lost 2 bases, J lost 3 bases, and 10 bases lay in between. CDR3 amino acids: CASSLRSGEETQYF. Here the CDR3 DNA reads TGTGCCAGCAGCTTAAGGTCCGGAGAAGAGACCCAGTACTTC.